Presented here are 17 T cell receptor beta chains from one specimen sequenced in a study of blood T cell repertoires in COVID-19. The data were produced by immunoSEQ multiplex PCR, yet TCRdb's version contains in-frame clones alone and is incomplete. The table includes around 180,000 clones, about 88% detected once. Source material: peripheral blood. All receptors come from a man between 60 and 75 years old with acute or convalescent COVID-19.

The gene calls are TRBV30 and TRBJ1-4, with D uncertain. V was shortened by 1 base and J by 8 bases, with 11 bases between the two germline ends. The CDR3 is made up of 13 amino acids. Germline V gene sequence: CDR1 GTSNPN, CDR2 SVGIG (reference sequence). The CDR3: CAWSGGLREKLFF. DNA of the CDR3: TGTGCCTGGAGTGGCGGCCTGAGAGAAAAACTGTTTTTT.

The chain couples TRBV6-6 to TRBJ2-2; possible D gene TRBD2, 6 bases. CDR3 length: 13 residues. The ends were cut back, 2 bases at V and 7 bases at J, with 8 bases in the middle. CDR1 is MNHNY, CDR2 SVGAGI, per germline (reference sequence). The CDR3 here is CASSYGGSGELFF. CDR3 sequence (DNA): TGTGCCAGCAGTTACGGGGGGAGCGGGGAGCTGTTTTTT.

The chain carries TRBV5-1 and TRBJ1-6, with TRBD1 matching over 8 bases. This CDR3 is built from 16 residues. The V gene's germline CDR1 is SGHRS and CDR2 YFSETQ. The V segment lost 0 bases and the J segment 6 bases; nucleotides outside the gene matches: 5. The CDR3 region is CASSLVARGLNSPLHF. CDR3 DNA sequence: TGCGCCAGCAGCTTGGTGGCCAGGGGGCTTAATTCACCCCTCCACTTT.

There are a few counts of this clone. V is TRBV7-2 and J is TRBJ2-7; D is uncertain. This CDR3 contains 14 residues. CDR1 is SGHTA, CDR2 FQGNSA, per germline. V was cut by 3 bases and J by 5 bases, with 14 bases left in between. The CDR3: CASSFLAARNEQYF. For the CDR3, the DNA is TGTGCCAGCAGCTTCCTGGCGGCAAGAAACGAGCAGTACTTC.

The chain is built from TRBV6-5 and TRBJ1-1; D might be TRBD1 (6 bases). Germline V gene data show CDR1 as MNHEY and CDR2 as SVGAGI. Trimming took 7 bases from V and 1 from J, leaving 13 bases between them. The CDR3 is 14 amino acids. The CDR3 sequence: CASIGFRGNTEAFF. The CDR3 bases are TGTGCCAGCATCGGATTCAGGGGGAACACTGAAGCTTTCTTT.

This clone has only a few counts. As DNA, the CDR3 is TGTGCCAGCAGCCATTCTGTGTACACCATATATTTT. Translating gives CASSHSVYTIYF. This rearrangement joins TRBV14 to TRBJ1-3, with unresolved D. Germline CDR1 is SGHDN and CDR2 is FVKESK. V lost 3 bases, J lost 8 bases, and 8 bases lay in between. The CDR3 is made up of 12 amino acids.

J is TRBJ1-1 and V is TRBV5-8; 7 bases line up with TRBD1. The ends lost 3 bases at V and 0 bases at J; junction bases unmatched: 5. CDR1 SGHTS and CDR2 YDEGEE come from the germline V gene. The CDR3 has 15 amino acids. The CDR3 DNA follows: TGTGCCAGCAGCTGGGGGGACAGACTGAACACTGAAGCTTTCTTT. This gives the protein CASSWGDRLNTEAFF.

This CDR3 reads CASSRTGPTDTQYF. In DNA, the CDR3 is TGTGCCAGCAGTCGGACAGGGCCGACAGATACGCAGTATTTT. The chain has TRBV6-5 and TRBJ2-3; 8 nucleotides agree with TRBD1. CDR3 length: 14 residues. Germline V gives CDR1 MNHEY, CDR2 SVGAGI. Trimming at V came to 5 bases and at J to 3 bases, leaving 4 bases not matched to a gene.

The chain joins TRBV2 to TRBJ2-3, with 10 bases that match TRBD2. The CDR3 has 14 amino acids. Germline lookup yields CDR1 SNHLY and CDR2 FYNNEI. V shed 6 bases, J shed 6 bases, and the junction held 6 bases outside the gene matches. In nucleotides, the CDR3 is TGTGCCAGCAGGCCACTAGCGGGGACGGATACGCAGTATTTT. As protein: CASRPLAGTDTQYF.

This chain uses TRBV2 with TRBJ1-4; D may be TRBD1 (5 bases). There are 13 residues in the CDR3. V was clipped by 7 bases and J by 4 bases, with 10 bases between them. Germline CDR1 SNHLY, CDR2 FYNNEI. The CDR3 sequence is CASNWGSNEKLFF. In DNA, the CDR3 is TGTGCCAGCAACTGGGGCAGTAATGAAAAACTGTTTTTT.

This clone was recorded only once. The chain combines TRBV19 with TRBJ2-3; 11 nucleotides align to TRBD2. V shed 5 bases and J 2 bases; nucleotides not matched to a gene: 15. The CDR3 totals 19 residues. Germline assignment: CDR1 LNHDA and CDR2 SQIVND (reference sequence). The CDR3 protein is CASSSTVSTSGKYTDTQYF. CDR3 nucleotides: TGTGCCAGTAGTTCGACGGTATCGACTAGCGGGAAGTACACAGATACGCAGTATTTT. The variable domain in full, completed from reference TRBV19 and TRBJ2-3, reads DGGITQSPKYLFRKEGQNVTLSCEQNLNHDAMYWYRQDPGQGLRLIYYSQIVNDFQKGDIAEGYSVSREKKESFPLTVTSAQKNPTAFYLCASSSTVSTSGKYTDTQYFGPGTRLTVL.

V is TRBV9 and J is TRBJ2-2; 11 positions match TRBD2. The CDR3 has 16 amino acids. Trimming removed 4 bases from V and 4 bases from J; junction bases left unmatched: 6. CDR1 is SGDLS and CDR2 is YYNGEE in the germline V gene. The CDR3: CASSLSGGALTGELFF. The CDR3 DNA is TGTGCCAGCAGCCTTAGCGGGGGGGCCCTCACCGGGGAGCTGTTTTTT.

The genes are TRBV11-2 and TRBJ1-1; 9 nucleotides agree with TRBD1. The CDR3 runs to 15 residues. CDR1 and CDR2 from the germline V gene are SGHAT and FQNNGV. The junction had 5 bases not matched to a gene; V was cut back by 1 base and J by 5 bases. CDR3 sequence: CASSLVGTGKTEAFF. The DNA of the CDR3 is TGTGCCAGCAGCTTAGTAGGGACAGGGAAGACTGAAGCTTTCTTT.

The chain combines TRBV4-1 with TRBJ2-3, with D possibly TRBD2 on 5 matching bases. This CDR3 has 16 residues. V dropped 2 bases and J dropped 7 bases, with 19 bases sitting between them. The germline V gene encodes CDR1 MGHRA and CDR2 YSYEKL. In DNA, the CDR3 is TGCGCCAGCAGCCAACTTTGGTTTGGGCGGAGGTATACGCAGTATTTT. Residues: CASSQLWFGRRYTQYF.

DNA for the CDR3: TGTGCCAGCAGTGAGTTCCGACGACAGGGGGACACTGAAGCTTTCTTT. Amino acids: CASSEFRRQGDTEAFF. This chain joins TRBV6-1 and TRBJ1-1; 9 bases agree with TRBD1. Trimming at V came to 3 bases and at J to 3 bases, leaving 8 bases not matched to a gene. CDR3 length: 16 amino acids. Germline V CDR1 and CDR2: MNHNS, SASEGT.

This sequence joins TRBV2 and TRBJ2-3, with D unresolved. CDR3 size: 14 residues. Trimming took off 7 bases at V and 2 bases at J, with 13 bases between the two ends. CDR1 and CDR2 from the germline V gene are SNHLY and FYNNEI. The CDR3: CASKKQPSTDTQYF. CDR3 DNA sequence: TGTGCCAGCAAAAAACAGCCATCCACAGATACGCAGTATTTT.

The V and J genes are TRBV9 and TRBJ1-1; 7 bases fit TRBD1. The CDR3 is made up of 13 amino acids. The germline gives CDR1 SGDLS, CDR2 YYNGEE. Germline trimming cut 9 bases from V and 4 bases from J; bases unmatched to any gene: 9. The CDR3 nucleotides are TGTGCCACGTCTCCTACAGGGGTCACTGAAGCTTTCTTT. Protein sequence: CATSPTGVTEAFF.